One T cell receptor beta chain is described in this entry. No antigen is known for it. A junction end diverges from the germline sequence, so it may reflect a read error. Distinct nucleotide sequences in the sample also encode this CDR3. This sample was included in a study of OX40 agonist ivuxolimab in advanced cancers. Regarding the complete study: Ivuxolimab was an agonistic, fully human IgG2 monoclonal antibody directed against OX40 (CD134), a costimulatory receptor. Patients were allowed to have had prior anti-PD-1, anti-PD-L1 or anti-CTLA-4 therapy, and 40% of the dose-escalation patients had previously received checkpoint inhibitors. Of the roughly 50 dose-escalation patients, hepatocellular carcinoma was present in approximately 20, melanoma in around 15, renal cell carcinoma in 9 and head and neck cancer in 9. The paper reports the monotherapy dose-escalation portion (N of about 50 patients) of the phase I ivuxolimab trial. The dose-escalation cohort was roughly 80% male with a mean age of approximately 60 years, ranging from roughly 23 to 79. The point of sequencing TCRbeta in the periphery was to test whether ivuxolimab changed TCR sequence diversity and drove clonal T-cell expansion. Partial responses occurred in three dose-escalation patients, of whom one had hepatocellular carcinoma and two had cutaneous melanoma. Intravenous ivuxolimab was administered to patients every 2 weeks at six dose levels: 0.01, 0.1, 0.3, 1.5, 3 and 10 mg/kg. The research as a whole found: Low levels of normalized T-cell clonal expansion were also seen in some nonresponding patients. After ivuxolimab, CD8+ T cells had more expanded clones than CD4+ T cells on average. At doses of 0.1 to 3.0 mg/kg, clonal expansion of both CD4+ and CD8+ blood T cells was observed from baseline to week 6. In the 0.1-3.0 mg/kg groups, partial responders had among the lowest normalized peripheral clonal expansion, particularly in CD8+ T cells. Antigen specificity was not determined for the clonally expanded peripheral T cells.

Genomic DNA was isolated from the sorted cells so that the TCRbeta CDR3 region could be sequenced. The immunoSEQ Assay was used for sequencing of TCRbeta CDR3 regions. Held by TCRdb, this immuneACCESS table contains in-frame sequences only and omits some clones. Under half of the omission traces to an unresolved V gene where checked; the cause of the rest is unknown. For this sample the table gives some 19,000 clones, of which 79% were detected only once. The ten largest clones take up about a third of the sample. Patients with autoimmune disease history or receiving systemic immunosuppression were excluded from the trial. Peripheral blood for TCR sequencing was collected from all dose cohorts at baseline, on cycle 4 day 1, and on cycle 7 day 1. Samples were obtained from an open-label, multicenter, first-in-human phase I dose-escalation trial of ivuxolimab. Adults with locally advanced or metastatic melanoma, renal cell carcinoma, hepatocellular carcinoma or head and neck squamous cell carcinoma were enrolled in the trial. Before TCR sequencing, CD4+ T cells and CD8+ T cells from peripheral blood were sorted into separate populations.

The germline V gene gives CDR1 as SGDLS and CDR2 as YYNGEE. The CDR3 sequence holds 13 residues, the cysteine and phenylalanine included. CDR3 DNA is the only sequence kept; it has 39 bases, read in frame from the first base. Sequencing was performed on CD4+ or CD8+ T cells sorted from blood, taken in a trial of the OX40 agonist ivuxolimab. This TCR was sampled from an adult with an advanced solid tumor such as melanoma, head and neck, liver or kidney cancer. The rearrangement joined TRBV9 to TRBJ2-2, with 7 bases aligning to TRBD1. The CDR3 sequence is CASSVDGTGELFF. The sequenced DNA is TGTGCCAGCAGCGTAGATGGAACAGGGGAACTGTTTTTT.